This TCR beta chain was captured by sequencing in a study of response to subunit inactivated influenza vaccine. Study-level points and caveats: The authors proposed limited new T cell recruitment per seasonal influenza vaccination.

There are 14 residues in the CDR3. Germline V gene sequence: CDR1 SGHTA, CDR2 FQGNSA. Trimming stripped 7 bases from V and 2 bases from J, with 14 bases between. As to this clonotype: Its target is unknown.

One entry per CDR3 protein results from TCRdb running MiXCR on the RT-PCR reads. The top ten hold roughly a tenth of the sample, which has about 830,000 distinct CDR3 sequences, around a sixth seen once. This clonotype originated in a man in his fifties who received an inactivated influenza vaccine. The chain joins TRBV7-2 to TRBJ2-5; D possibly uses TRBD1 or TRBD2 (5 bases each). Sequenced here: PBMCs from blood, sampled more than 4 days after vaccination. The CDR3 is CASTFLGPQETQYF. The CDR3 DNA follows: TGTGCCAGCACCTTCCTGGGACCTCAAGAGACCCAGTACTTC.